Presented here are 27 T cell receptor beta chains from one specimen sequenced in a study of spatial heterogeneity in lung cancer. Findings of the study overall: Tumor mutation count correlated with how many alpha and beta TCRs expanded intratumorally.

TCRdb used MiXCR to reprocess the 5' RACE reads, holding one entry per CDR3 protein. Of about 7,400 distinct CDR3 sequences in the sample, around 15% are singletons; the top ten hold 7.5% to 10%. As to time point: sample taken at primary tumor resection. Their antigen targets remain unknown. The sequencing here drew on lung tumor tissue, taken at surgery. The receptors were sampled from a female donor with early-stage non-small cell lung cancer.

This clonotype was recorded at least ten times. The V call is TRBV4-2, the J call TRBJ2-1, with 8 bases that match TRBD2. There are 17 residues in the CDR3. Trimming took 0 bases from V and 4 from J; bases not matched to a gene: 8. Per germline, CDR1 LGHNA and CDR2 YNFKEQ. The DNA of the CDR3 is TGTGCCAGCAGCCAAGATCCCCTTAGCGGGGCGTACAATGAGCAGTTCTTC. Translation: CASSQDPLSGAYNEQFF.

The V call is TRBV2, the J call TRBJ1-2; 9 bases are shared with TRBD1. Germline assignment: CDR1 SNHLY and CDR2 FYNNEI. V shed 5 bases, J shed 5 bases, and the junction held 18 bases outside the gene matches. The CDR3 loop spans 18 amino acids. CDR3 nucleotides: TGTGCCAGCAGTCCCCGCGGGACAGGGTTTGTCTCTGGGTATGGCTACACCTTC. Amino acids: CASSPRGTGFVSGYGYTF.

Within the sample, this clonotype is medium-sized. As DNA, the CDR3 is TGTGCCAGCAGCCGGACAAACGCTGGAAACACCATATATTTT. It translates to CASSRTNAGNTIYF. V gene TRBV7-2 combines with J gene TRBJ1-3; maybe TRBD1 (5 bases). This CDR3 region has 14 residues. Germline V gene data show CDR1 as SGHTA and CDR2 as FQGNSA. The ends were cut back, 5 bases at V and 2 bases at J, with 10 bases in the middle.

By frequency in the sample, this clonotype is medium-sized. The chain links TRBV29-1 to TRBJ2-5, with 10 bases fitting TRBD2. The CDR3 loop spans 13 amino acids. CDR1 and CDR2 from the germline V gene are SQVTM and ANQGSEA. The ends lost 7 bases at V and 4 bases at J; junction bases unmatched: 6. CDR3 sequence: CSAGTSGIETQYF. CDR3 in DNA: TGCAGCGCTGGAACTAGCGGGATAGAGACCCAGTACTTC.

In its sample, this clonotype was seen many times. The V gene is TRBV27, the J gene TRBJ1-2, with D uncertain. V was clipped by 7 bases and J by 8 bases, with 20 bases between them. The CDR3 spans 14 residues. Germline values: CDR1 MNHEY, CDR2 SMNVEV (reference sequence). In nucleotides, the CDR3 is TGTGCCAGCATCCCCTCCTACGGAAGCCGAGGCTACACCTTC. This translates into CASIPSYGSRGYTF.

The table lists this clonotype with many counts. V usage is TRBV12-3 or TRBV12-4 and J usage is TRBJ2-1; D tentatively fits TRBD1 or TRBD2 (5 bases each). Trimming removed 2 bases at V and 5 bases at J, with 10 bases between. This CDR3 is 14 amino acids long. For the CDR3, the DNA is TGTGCCAGCAGTTTACGTGGGGGAGACAATGAGCAGTTCTTC. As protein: CASSLRGGDNEQFF.

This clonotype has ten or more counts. CDR3 bases: TGCGCCAGCAGCTTCGGGACAGGGGGACGCACGAGCACTGAAGCTTTCTTT. Translated: CASSFGTGGRTSTEAFF. The V call is TRBV5-1, the J call TRBJ1-1; 11 bases fit TRBD1. Germline V gene sequence: CDR1 SGHRS, CDR2 YFSETQ. After removal of 2 bases from V and 4 bases from J, the junction contained 10 bases not matched to a gene. The CDR3 contains 17 residues.

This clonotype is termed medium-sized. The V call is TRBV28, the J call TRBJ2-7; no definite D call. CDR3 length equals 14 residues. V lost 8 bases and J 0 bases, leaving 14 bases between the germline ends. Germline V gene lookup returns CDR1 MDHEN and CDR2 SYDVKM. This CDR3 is CASHTRSNSYEQYF. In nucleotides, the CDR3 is TGTGCCAGCCATACTCGCTCCAACTCCTACGAGCAGTACTTC.

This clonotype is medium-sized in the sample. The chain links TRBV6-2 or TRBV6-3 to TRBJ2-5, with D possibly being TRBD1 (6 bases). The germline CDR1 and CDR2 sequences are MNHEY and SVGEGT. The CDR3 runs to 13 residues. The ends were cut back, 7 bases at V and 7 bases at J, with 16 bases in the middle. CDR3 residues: CASTPGQTRTQYF. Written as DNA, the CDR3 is TGTGCCAGCACCCCCGGACAGACTCGGACCCAGTACTTC.

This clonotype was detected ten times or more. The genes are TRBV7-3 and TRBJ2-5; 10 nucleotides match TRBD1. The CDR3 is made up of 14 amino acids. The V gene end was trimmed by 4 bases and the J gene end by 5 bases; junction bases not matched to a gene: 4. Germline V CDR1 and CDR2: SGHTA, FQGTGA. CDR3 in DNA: TGTGCCAGCAGCTCGACAGGGGGCTGGGAGACCCAGTACTTC. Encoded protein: CASSSTGGWETQYF.

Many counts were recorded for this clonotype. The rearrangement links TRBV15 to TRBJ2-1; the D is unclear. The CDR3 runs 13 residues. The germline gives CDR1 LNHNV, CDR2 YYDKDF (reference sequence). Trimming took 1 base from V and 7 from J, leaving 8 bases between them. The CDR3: CATSRGRVNEQFF. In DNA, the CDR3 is TGTGCCACCAGCAGAGGCAGAGTGAATGAGCAGTTCTTC. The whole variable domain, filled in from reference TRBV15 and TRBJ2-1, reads DAMVIQNPRYQVTQFGKPVTLSCSQTLNHNVMYWYQQKSSQAPKLLFHYYDKDFNNEADTPDNFQSRRPNTSFCFLDIRSPGLGDTAMYLCATSRGRVNEQFFGPGTRLTVL.

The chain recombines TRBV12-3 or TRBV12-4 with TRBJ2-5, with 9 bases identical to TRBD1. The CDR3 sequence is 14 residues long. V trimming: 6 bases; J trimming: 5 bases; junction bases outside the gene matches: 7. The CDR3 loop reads CASSDTGGGETQYF. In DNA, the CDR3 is TGTGCCAGCAGCGATACAGGGGGCGGCGAGACCCAGTACTTC.

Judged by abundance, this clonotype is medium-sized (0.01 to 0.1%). Written as DNA, the CDR3 is TGCAGTGCTAGCGGGGGATCCGGCTACACCTTC. This sequence encodes CSASGGSGYTF. V is TRBV20-1 and J is TRBJ1-2; TRBD1 is a possible D gene (5 bases). V was clipped by 3 bases and J by 8 bases, with 10 bases between them. CDR3 length equals 11 residues. Germline V CDR1 and CDR2: DFQATT, SNEGSKA (reference sequence).

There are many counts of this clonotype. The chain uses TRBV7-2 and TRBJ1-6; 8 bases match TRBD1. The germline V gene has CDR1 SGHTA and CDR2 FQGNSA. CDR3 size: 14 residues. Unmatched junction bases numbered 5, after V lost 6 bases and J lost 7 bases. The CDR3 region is CASRGRGRNSPLHF. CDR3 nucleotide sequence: TGTGCCAGCAGGGGCAGGGGGCGAAATTCACCCCTCCACTTT.

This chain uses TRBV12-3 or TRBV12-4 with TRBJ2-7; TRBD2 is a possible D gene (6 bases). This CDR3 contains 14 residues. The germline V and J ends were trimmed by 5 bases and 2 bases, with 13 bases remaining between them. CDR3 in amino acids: CASSTGLLAYEQYF. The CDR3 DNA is TGTGCCAGCAGTACGGGACTCCTAGCCTACGAGCAGTACTTC.

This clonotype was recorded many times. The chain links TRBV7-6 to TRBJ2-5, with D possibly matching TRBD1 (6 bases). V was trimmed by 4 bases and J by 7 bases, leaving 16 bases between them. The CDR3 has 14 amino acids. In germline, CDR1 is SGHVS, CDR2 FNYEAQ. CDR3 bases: TGTGCCAGCAGCTCTCGACAGGAAATAGGGACCCAGTACTTC. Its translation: CASSSRQEIGTQYF. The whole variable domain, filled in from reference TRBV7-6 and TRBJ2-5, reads GAGVSQSPRYKVTKRGQDVALRCDPISGHVSLYWYRQALGQGPEFLTYFNYEAQQDKSGLPNDRFSAERPEGSISTLTIQRTEQRDSAMYRCASSSRQEIGTQYFGPGTRLLVL.

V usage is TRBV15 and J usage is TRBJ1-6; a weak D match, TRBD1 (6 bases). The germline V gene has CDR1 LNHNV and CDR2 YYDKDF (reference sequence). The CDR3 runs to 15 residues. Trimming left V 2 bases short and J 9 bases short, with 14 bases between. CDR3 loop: CATSRRTAGGSPLHF. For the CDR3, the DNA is TGTGCCACCAGCAGAAGGACAGCCGGAGGTTCACCCCTCCACTTT.

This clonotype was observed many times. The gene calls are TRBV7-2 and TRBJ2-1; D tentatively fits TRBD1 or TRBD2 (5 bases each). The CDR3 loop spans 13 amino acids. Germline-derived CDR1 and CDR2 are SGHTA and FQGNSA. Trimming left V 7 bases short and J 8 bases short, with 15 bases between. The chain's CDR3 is CASKQRGQDEQFF. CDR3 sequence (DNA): TGTGCCAGCAAGCAGAGGGGTCAGGATGAGCAGTTCTTC. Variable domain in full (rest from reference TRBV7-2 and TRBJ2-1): GAGVSQSPSNKVTEKGKDVELRCDPISGHTALYWYRQSLGQGLEFLIYFQGNSAPDKSGLPSDRFSAERTGGSVSTLTIQRTQQEDSAVYLCASKQRGQDEQFFGPGTRLTVL.

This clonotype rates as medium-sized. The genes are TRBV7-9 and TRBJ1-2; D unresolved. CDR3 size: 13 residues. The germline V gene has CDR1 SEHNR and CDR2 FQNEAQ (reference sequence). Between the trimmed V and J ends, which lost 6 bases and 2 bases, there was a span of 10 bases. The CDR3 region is CASRGTANYGYTF. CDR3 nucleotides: TGTGCCAGCAGGGGCACAGCGAACTATGGCTACACCTTC.

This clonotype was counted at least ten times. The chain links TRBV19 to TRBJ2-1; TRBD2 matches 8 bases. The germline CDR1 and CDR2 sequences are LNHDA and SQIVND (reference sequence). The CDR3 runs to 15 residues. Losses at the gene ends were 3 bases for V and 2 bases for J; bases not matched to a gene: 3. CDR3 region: CASSIGGAPYNEQFF. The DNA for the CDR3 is TGTGCCAGTAGTATCGGGGGGGCGCCCTACAATGAGCAGTTCTTC.

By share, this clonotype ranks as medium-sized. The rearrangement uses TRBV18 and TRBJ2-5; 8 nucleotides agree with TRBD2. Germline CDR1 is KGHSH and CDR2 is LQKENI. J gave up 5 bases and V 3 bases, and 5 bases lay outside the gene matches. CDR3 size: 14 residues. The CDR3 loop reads CASSPATSAETQYF. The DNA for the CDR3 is TGTGCCAGCTCACCGGCGACTAGCGCTGAGACCCAGTACTTC. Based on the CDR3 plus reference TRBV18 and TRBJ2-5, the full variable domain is NAGVMQNPRHLVRRRGQEARLRCSPMKGHSHVYWYRQLPEEGLKFMVYLQKENIIDESGMPKERFSAEFPKEGPSILRIQQVVRGDSAAYFCASSPATSAETQYFGPGTRLLVL.

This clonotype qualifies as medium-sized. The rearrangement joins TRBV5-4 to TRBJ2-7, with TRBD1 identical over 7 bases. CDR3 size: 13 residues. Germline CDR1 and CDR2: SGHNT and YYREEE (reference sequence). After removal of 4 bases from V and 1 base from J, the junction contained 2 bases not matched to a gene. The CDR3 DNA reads TGTGCCAGCAGCCTACAGGGGTCCTACGAGCAGTACTTC. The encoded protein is CASSLQGSYEQYF.

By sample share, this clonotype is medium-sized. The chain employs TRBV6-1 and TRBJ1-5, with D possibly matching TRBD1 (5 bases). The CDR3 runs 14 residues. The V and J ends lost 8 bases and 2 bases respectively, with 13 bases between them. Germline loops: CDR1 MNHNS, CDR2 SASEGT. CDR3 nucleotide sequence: TGTGCCAGCGGGGTCGGGGGGGGCAATCAGCCCCAGCATTTT. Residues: CASGVGGGNQPQHF.

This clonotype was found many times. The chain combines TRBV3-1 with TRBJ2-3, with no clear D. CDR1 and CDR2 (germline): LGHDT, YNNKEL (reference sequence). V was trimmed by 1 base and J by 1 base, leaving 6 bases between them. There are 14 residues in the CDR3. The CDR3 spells CASSQGLRTDTQYF. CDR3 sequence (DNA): TGTGCCAGCAGCCAAGGGCTACGCACAGATACGCAGTATTTT.

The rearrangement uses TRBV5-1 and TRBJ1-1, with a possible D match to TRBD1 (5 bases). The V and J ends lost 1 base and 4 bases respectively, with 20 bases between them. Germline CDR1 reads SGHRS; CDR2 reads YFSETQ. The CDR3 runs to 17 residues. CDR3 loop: CASSLNKGPVSGTEAFF. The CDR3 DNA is TGCGCCAGCAGCTTGAACAAGGGGCCCGTTTCAGGCACTGAAGCTTTCTTT.

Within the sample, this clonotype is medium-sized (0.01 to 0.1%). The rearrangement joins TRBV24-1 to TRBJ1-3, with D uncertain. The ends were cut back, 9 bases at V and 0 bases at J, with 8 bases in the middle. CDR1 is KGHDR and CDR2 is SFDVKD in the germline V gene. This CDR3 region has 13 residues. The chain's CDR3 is CATGPRSGNTIYF. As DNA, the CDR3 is TGTGCCACCGGTCCCCGCTCTGGAAACACCATATATTTT.

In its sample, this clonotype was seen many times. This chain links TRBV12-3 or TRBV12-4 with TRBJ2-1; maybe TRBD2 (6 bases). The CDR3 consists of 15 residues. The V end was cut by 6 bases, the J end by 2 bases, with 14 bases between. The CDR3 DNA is TGTGCCAGCAGGCCCCAGTGGGGGGCCTACAATGAGCAGTTCTTC. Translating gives CASRPQWGAYNEQFF.